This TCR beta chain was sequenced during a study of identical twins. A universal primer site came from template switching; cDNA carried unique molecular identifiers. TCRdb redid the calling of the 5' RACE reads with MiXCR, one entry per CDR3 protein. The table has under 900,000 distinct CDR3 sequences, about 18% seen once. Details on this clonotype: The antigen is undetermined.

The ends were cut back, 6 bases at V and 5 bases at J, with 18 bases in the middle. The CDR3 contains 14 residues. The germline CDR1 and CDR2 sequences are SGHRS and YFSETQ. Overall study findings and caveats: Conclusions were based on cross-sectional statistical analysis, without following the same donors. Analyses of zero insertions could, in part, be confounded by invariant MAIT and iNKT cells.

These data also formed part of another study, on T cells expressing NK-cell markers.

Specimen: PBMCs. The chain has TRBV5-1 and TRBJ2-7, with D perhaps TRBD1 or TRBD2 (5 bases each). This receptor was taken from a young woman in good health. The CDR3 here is CASKWDAPRDEQYF. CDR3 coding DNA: TGCGCCAGCAAATGGGACGCCCCCCGGGACGAGCAGTACTTC.